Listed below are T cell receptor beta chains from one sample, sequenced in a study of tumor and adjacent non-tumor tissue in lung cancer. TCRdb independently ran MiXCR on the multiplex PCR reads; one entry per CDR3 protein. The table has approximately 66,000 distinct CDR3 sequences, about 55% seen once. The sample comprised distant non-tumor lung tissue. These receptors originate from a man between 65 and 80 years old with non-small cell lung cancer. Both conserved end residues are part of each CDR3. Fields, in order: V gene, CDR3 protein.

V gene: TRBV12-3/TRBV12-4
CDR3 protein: CASSPVLAGGGEQLF

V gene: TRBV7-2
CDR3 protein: CASTTTETGGRSPLHF

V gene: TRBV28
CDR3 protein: CASRTIGQGTKEQYF

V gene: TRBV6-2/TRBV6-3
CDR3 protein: CVSSSGIGTDMQYF

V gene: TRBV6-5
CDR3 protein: CASSVSGTGHRQTQYF

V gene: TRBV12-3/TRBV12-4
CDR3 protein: CASSTGTSSYNEQFF

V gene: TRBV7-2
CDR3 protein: CASSGRDRVYEQYF

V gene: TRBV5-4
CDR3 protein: CASSSTGSSISYGYTF

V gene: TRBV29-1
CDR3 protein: CSVQPRGTYGYTF

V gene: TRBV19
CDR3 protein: CASSIRGDTEAFF

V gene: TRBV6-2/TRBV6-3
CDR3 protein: CASSTSQSPSVF

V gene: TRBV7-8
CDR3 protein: CTSSLDSAREQYF

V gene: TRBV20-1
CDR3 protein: CSARPPSGRVLEQYF

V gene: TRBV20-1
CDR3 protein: CRVTGTSGYNEQSF

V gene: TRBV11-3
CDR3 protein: CTRSLNAEQAKNIQYF

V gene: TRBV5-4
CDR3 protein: CASSVPGAFYGYTF

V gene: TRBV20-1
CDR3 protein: CSANRAGARHEEYF

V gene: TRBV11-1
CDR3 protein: CACTRGDPQETLYF

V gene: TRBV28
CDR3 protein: CASSSGLTGEKLFF

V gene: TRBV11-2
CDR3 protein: CASSPNGGQTEAFF

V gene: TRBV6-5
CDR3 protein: CASGPGAGNTIYF

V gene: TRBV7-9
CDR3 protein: CASSLVETQYF

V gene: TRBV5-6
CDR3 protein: CASSAPDGNEKLFF

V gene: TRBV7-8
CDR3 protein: CASSLDVGGNEAFF

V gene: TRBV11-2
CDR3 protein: CASCVYNRGETQYF

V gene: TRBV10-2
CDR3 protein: CASRAAASPSYDEEFF

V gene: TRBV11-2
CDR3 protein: CASHPLSGLAHNEQFF

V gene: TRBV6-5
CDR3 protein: CASSYTPGGGAFADMQYF

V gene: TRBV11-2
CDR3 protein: CASSFKAGFPNEQFF

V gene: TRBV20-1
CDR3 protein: CSAPREGSRTEAFF

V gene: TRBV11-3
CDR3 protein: CASSPGGWVQETQYF

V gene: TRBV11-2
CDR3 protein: CVSSLRGKGFNEQFF

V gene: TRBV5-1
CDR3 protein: CASSMDRTARGQETQYF

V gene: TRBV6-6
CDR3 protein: CASSFELGDRVEQYF

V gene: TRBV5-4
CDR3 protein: CASSLPVGQGAGELFF

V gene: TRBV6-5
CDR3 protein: CASSYSLTGGTEAFF

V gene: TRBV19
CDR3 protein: CASGTVRNTIYF

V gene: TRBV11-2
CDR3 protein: CASNIRWTEITEAFF

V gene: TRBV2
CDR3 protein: CASKKQGARTGELFF

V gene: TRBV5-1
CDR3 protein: CASSLGTGLNEQYF

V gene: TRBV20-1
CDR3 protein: CSAPLAINEQFF

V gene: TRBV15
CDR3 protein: CATSITGSTGELFF

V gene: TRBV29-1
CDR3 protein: CRVADPHYEQYF

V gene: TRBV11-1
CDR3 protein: CASSLYGQNYGYTF